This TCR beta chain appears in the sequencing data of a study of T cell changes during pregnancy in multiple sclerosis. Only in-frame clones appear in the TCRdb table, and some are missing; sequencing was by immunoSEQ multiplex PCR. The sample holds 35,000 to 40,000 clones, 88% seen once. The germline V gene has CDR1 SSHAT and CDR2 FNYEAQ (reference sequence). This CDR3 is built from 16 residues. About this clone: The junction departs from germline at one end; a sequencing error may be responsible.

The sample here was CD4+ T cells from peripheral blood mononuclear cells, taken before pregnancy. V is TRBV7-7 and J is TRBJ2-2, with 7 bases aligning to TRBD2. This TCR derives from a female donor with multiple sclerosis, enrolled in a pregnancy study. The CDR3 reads CASSLQAAGMPGELFF. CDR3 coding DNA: TGTGCTAGCAGCTTACAAGCAGCGGGAATGCCCGGGGAGCTGTTTTTT.